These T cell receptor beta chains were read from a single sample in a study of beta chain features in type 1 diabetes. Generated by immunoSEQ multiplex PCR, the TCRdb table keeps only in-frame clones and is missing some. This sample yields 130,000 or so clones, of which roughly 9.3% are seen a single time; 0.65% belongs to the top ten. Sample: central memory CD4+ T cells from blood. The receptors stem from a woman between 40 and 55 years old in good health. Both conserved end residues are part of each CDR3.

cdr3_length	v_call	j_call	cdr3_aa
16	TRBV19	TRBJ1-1	CASKFLGQGYNTEAFF
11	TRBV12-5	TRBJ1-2	CASGQTSGYTF
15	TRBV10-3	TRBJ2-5	CAISELAGPQETQYF
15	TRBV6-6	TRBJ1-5	CASVSGQGENQPQHF
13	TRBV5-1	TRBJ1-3	CASKKGAGNTIYF
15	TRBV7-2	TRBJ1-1	CASSLQGAQNTEAFF
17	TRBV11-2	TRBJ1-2	CASSPNIGTGHNYGYTF
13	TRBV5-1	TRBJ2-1	CASSRGTYNEQFF
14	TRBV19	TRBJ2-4	CASSDRGGENIQYF
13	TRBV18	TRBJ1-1	CASSVGQGTEAFF
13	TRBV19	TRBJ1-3	CASRHSSGNTIYF
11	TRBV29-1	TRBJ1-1	CSTTRNTEAFF
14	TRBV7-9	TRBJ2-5	CASSYGGNQETQYF
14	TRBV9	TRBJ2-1	CASSVVGGDNEQFF
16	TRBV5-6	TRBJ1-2	CASSLGPTGRRGGYTF
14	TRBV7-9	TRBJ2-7	CASSLASGGYEQYF
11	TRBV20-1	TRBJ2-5	CSARREETQYF
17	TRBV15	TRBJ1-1	CATSRRRAGTVNTEAFF
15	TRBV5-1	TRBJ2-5	CASSTTTGGRETQYF
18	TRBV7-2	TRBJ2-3	CASSPKVAGGPSTDTQYF
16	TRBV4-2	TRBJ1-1	CASSQLAGRVGTEAFF
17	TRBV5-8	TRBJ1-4	CASSPGGRPGTNEKLFF
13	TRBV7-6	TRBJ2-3	CASSLGRGDTQYF
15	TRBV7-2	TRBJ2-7	CASSLNGRGAYEQYF
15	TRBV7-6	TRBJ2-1	CASSGIGGAYNEQFF
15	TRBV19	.	CASSYRDRGFDEQYF
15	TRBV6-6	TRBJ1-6	CASSYPIQYNSPLHF
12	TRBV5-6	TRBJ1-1	CASWAQGTEAFF
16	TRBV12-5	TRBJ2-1	CASGPSSSGSYREQFF
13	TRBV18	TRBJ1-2	CASSPGRIYGYTF
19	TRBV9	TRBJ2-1	CASSVGASTFSGTYNEQFF
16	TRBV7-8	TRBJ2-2	CASSRTSGVVFGELFF
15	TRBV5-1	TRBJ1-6	CASSFGGTGVSPLHF
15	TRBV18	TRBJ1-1	CASSPPIGANTEAFF
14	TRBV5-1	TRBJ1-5	CASSAGDGNQPQHF
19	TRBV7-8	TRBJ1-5	CASSSRVSGTPNPNQPQHF
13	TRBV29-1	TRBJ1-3	CSVVQGAGNTIYF
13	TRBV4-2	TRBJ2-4	CASSPDRGDIQYF
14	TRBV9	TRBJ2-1	CASSGTSGGNEQFF
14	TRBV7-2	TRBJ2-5	CASSPRRSGETQYF
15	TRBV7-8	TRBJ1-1	CASSFASTANTEAFF
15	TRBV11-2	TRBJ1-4	CASSLDRTGAGILFF
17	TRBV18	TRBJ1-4	CASSPDSVPPANEKLFF
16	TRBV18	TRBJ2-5	CASSPGYRTGDETQYF
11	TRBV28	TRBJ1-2	CASSGRESYTF
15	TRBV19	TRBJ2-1	CASSIVGTSAGKQFF
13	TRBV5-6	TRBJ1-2	CASSSDRYYGYTF
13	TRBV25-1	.	CASSVTGHYEQYF
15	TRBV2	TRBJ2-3	CASSLERGVPDTQYF
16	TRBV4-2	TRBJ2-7	CASSQEVAGRGYEQYF
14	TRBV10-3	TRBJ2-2	CAIRTYGVPGELFF
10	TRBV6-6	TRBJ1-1	CAASRTEAFF
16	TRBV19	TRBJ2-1	CASSKRPSGTYNEQFF
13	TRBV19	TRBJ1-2	CASSIAGLNSYTF
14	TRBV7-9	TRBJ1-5	CASKSDYSNQPQHF
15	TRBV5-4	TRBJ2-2	CASSLDTANTGELFF